These 8 T cell receptor beta chains were all obtained from the same sample, sequenced in a study of blood T cell repertoires in COVID-19. Assay: immunoSEQ multiplex PCR; the TCRdb copy retains only in-frame clones and omits some. The data hold over 150,000 clones, with roughly 90% observed a single time. Input material: peripheral blood. The receptors were sampled from a man aged 50 or older with acute or convalescent COVID-19.

V is TRBV19 and J is TRBJ1-1; TRBD1 matches 8 bases. Per germline, CDR1 LNHDA and CDR2 SQIVND (reference sequence). The CDR3 is made up of 17 amino acids. Losses at the gene ends were 5 bases for V and 2 bases for J; bases not matched to a gene: 13. CDR3 region: CASSPTRTGRRNTEAFF. DNA for the CDR3: TGTGCCAGTAGTCCTACCCGGACAGGGAGGAGAAACACTGAAGCTTTCTTT.

The genes are TRBV6-2 or TRBV6-3 and TRBJ1-5; 10 bases map to TRBD1. The CDR3 spans 15 residues. Trimming removed 5 bases from V and 8 bases from J; junction bases left unmatched: 9. Germline CDR1 and CDR2: MNHEY and SVGEGT. This chain's CDR3 is CASSGMDRGEKPQHF. CDR3 bases: TGTGCCAGCAGTGGAATGGACAGGGGGGAGAAGCCCCAGCATTTT.

As DNA, the CDR3 is TGTGCCAGTAGTAAGAACAGGGGAGAGACCCAGTACTTC. Its protein is CASSKNRGETQYF. This sequence joins TRBV19 and TRBJ2-5; the match to TRBD1 covers 7 bases. Germline values: CDR1 LNHDA, CDR2 SQIVND (reference sequence). Losses at the gene ends were 4 bases for V and 4 bases for J; bases not matched to a gene: 3. The CDR3 has 13 residues.

The genes are TRBV4-2 and TRBJ1-4, with D possibly being TRBD1 (6 bases). V lost 0 bases and J 4 bases, leaving 15 bases between the germline ends. CDR1 is LGHNA and CDR2 is YNFKEQ in the germline V gene. The CDR3 is 17 residues long. This chain's CDR3 is CASSQELAHRDNEKLFF. CDR3 nucleotides: TGTGCCAGCAGCCAAGAGTTGGCACACAGGGATAATGAAAAACTGTTTTTT.

V and J are TRBV7-9 and TRBJ1-2; the D gene is possibly TRBD1 (6 bases). The V and J ends lost 5 bases and 0 bases respectively, with 7 bases between them. CDR3 length: 13 amino acids. Germline CDR1 is SEHNR and CDR2 is FQNEAQ (reference sequence). The CDR3 reads CASSGQSNYGYTF. CDR3 bases: TGTGCCAGCAGCGGACAGTCTAACTATGGCTACACCTTC.

Comment on this clone: One junction end disagrees with the germline gene, perhaps due to a read error. The chain's CDR3 is CASSLDRDTEAFF. As DNA, the CDR3 is TGTGCCAGCAGTCTAGACCGGGACACAGAAGCTTTCTTT. V usage is TRBV6-5 and J usage is TRBJ1-1; D may be TRBD1 (6 bases). CDR1 MNHEY and CDR2 SVGAGI come from the germline V gene. CDR3 length: 13 amino acids.

This rearrangement joins TRBV7-2 to TRBJ1-1, with TRBD1 identical over 8 bases. From germline, CDR1 is SGHTA and CDR2 FQGNSA. V was clipped by 2 bases and J by 4 bases; unmatched bases: 3. The CDR3 is 14 residues long. The CDR3 protein is CASSLTGGGTEAFF. For the CDR3, the DNA is TGTGCCAGCAGCTTAACAGGGGGGGGCACTGAAGCTTTCTTT.

In its sample, this clone was seen a few times. The chain has TRBV6-5 and TRBJ2-1; D is unclear. V shed 2 bases and J shed 13 bases, with 9 bases lying between them. Per the germline V gene, CDR1 is MNHEY and CDR2 is SVGAGI. The CDR3 is 11 residues long. CDR3 protein: CASSYGRLQFF. The CDR3 DNA is TGTGCCAGCAGTTACGGGCGTCTCCAGTTCTTC.